The source of this T cell receptor beta chain is a study of identical twins. Ten or more counts support this clonotype. Its cognate antigen is unknown. Germline CDR1 MDHEN, CDR2 SYDVKM. V lost 2 bases to trimming and J lost 5 bases, with 8 bases between them. The length of the CDR3 is 13 residues. TCRdb reanalysed the 5' RACE reads using MiXCR and keeps one entry per CDR3 protein. This sample yields roughly 250,000 distinct CDR3 sequences, of which approximately 8% are seen a single time; roughly 5.4% belongs to the top ten. Study findings and constraints: Conclusions rested on cross-sectional statistics rather than following the same donors.

The same sample was also studied in work on yellow fever vaccine responses in identical twins.

The specimen sequenced was CD8+ T cells sorted from blood. The receptor comes from a woman in her late teens or twenties in good health. The J gene is TRBJ2-3, the V gene TRBV28; D is unclear. The CDR3 bases are TGTGCCAGCAGTTTAGACATTTTAGATACGCAGTATTTT. Amino acids: CASSLDILDTQYF.